This T cell receptor (beta chain) was recovered during a study of cytomegalovirus exposure and HLA in healthy donors. Study-level points and caveats: In a later analysis, compared with equally common non-associated chains, HLA-associated beta chains were more expanded.

It was with 60 Vbeta and 13 Jbeta primers that the PCR ran. The data were produced by immunoSEQ multiplex PCR, yet TCRdb's version contains in-frame clones alone and is incomplete. The listing records around 200,000 clones. The CDR3 is 14 residues long. The trim removed 5 bases at V and 5 bases at J, leaving 10 bases unmatched. Germline CDR1 and CDR2: SQVTM and ANQGSEA. As concerns this clone: Its antigen is unknown.

The sample consisted of PBMCs. The V call is TRBV29-1, the J call TRBJ1-1, with 8 bases that match TRBD1. The TCR comes from a girl between 2 and 10 years old in good health and CMV-seropositive. The CDR3 coding sequence is TGCAGCGTTAACCCTCAGGGGGCGAGGACTGAAGCTTTCTTT. Encoded protein: CSVNPQGARTEAFF.